One sample yielded the 27 T cell receptor beta chains listed below, sequenced in a study of blood T cells in healthy people across ages. The second PCR ran roughly 7 to 12 cycles with a sample-barcoded 5' primer and J-beta primers. Using its own MiXCR run on the 5' RACE reads, TCRdb lists one record per CDR3 protein. The repertoire consists of almost 1 million distinct CDR3 sequences, with roughly 51% occurring once and the leading ten covering about 22%. The sample comprised blood. Source of these receptors: an older woman in good health.

In this sample, this clonotype turned up a few times. The chain recombines TRBV7-9 with TRBJ2-5; D assignment may be TRBD1 or TRBD2 (6 bases each). Germline V gives CDR1 SEHNR, CDR2 FQNEAQ (reference sequence). The CDR3 has 15 residues. Deletions cut 8 bases from V and 11 bases from J, with 27 bases between. The CDR3: CASSWGDGRDNEQYF. The CDR3, as DNA: TGTGCCAGCTCGTGGGGGGATGGTCGGGACAATGAGCAGTACTTC.

The rearrangement uses TRBV29-1 and TRBJ1-2; D might be TRBD1 (6 bases). Germline CDR1 reads SQVTM; CDR2 reads ANQGSEA. V was trimmed by 0 bases and J by 8 bases, leaving 16 bases between them. The CDR3 length is 14 residues. The CDR3 region is CSVEDPTGIGGYTF. The CDR3 DNA reads TGCAGCGTTGAAGACCCCACAGGGATAGGCGGCTACACCTTC.

The V call is TRBV10-2, the J call TRBJ2-4; D is perhaps TRBD1 or TRBD2 (5 bases each). The end of the DNA is better explained by TRBJ2-7, so the J call may be wrong. CDR3 length equals 14 residues. Germline V gives CDR1 WSHSY, CDR2 SAAADI. The CDR3 DNA is TGCGCCAGCAGTGAAGAGGGACCCACGTACGAGCAGTACTTC. This encodes CASSEEGPTYEQYF.

This clonotype was detected a few times. The V and J genes are TRBV29-1 and TRBJ2-1; D is unclear. The CDR3 contains 15 residues. Between the trimmed V and J ends, which lost 0 bases and 8 bases, there was a span of 17 bases. Germline V gene sequence: CDR1 SQVTM, CDR2 ANQGSEA. The CDR3 protein is CSVEDLRSSTYEQFF. The CDR3 region has the DNA TGCAGCGTTGAAGATCTGAGAAGCTCTACGTATGAGCAGTTCTTC.

The chain links TRBV12-3 or TRBV12-4 to TRBJ1-4; D is uncertain. The CDR3 totals 11 residues. Trimming took 4 bases from V and 8 from J, leaving 5 bases between them. The CDR3 loop is CASSYREKLFF. The CDR3 DNA follows: TGTGCCAGCAGTTACAGAGAAAAACTGTTTTTT.

This chain joins TRBV7-2 and TRBJ2-3; perhaps TRBD2 as D (5 bases). Germline lookup yields CDR1 SGHTA and CDR2 FQGNSA. Trimming removed 3 bases from V and 6 bases from J, with 10 bases in between. The CDR3 totals 13 residues. CDR3 DNA sequence: TGTGCCAGCAGCTTTGGTAGAGGGGATACGCAGTATTTT. This codes for CASSFGRGDTQYF.

V and J are TRBV12-3 or TRBV12-4 and TRBJ2-7; 9 nucleotides match TRBD1. There are 14 residues in the CDR3. The ends lost 7 bases at V and 10 bases at J; junction bases unmatched: 14. The CDR3 sequence is CASTPGQGGRIQYF. In nucleotides, the CDR3 is TGTGCCAGCACCCCGGGACAGGGAGGGAGGATTCAGTACTTC.

Here the CDR3 reads CASAEGTGELFF. CDR3 in DNA: TGTGCCAGCGCAGAGGGGACAGGCGAACTGTTTTTT. The V gene is TRBV18, the J gene TRBJ1-4; 8 bases line up with TRBD1. CDR3 length equals 12 residues. Trimming removed 8 bases from V and 12 bases from J; junction bases left unmatched: 8. Germline CDR1 reads KGHSH; CDR2 reads LQKENI.

Only a few counts were recorded for this clonotype. J is TRBJ1-1 and V is TRBV13; no firm D call. The germline V gene has CDR1 PRHDT and CDR2 FYEKMQ (reference sequence). The CDR3 is made up of 14 amino acids. Trimming removed 5 bases at V and 5 bases at J, with 15 bases between. CDR3 in amino acids: CASSNREYLTEAFF. Written as DNA, the CDR3 is TGTGCCAGCAGCAATAGGGAGTATTTGACTGAAGCTTTCTTT. Using reference TRBV13 and TRBJ1-1 for the parts outside the CDR3, the full variable domain is AAGVIQSPRHLIKEKRETATLKCYPIPRHDTVYWYQQGPGQDPQFLISFYEKMQSDKGSIPDRFSAQQFSDYHSELNMSSLELGDSALYFCASSNREYLTEAFFGQGTRLTVV.

Note on this clonotype: A junction end diverges from the germline sequence, so it may reflect a read error. The chain couples TRBV12-3 or TRBV12-4 to TRBJ1-4; D call uncertain. This CDR3 spans 12 amino acids. This chain's CDR3 is CASSLVPEKLFF. The CDR3, as DNA: TGTGCCAGCAGTTTGGTCCCGGAAAAGCTGTTTTTT.

This chain uses TRBV12-3 or TRBV12-4 with TRBJ2-1; D uncertain. The CDR3 totals 11 residues. Trimming cost V 9 bases and J 8 bases, with 11 bases left between them. CDR3 loop: CASKVGYEQFF. CDR3 nucleotides: TGTGCCAGTAAGGTGGGGTATGAGCAGTTCTTC.

The rearrangement joins TRBV29-1 to TRBJ2-3, with a possible D match to TRBD1 (6 bases). CDR1 is SQVTM and CDR2 is ANQGSEA in the germline V gene. The germline V and J ends were trimmed by 3 bases and 3 bases, with 13 bases remaining between them. This CDR3 region has 14 residues. CDR3: CSVEAGELTDTQYF. The CDR3 nucleotides read TGCAGCGTTGAGGCAGGGGAACTAACAGATACGCAGTATTTT.

In its sample, this clonotype was seen a few times. The V call is TRBV3-1, the J call TRBJ2-5; D possibly uses TRBD1 or TRBD2 (5 bases each). This CDR3 is built from 14 residues. The V end was cut by 1 base, the J end by 11 bases, with 17 bases between. CDR1 is LGHDT, CDR2 YNNKEL, per germline (reference sequence). CDR3 protein: CASSQASSGTWQYF. DNA of the CDR3: TGTGCCAGCAGCCAAGCATCGTCCGGGACGTGGCAGTACTTC.

This clonotype was picked up one time. The chain employs TRBV7-9 and TRBJ1-4; maybe TRBD1 (6 bases). V was shortened by 6 bases and J by 5 bases, with 16 bases between the two germline ends. The CDR3 is 15 residues long. The germline CDR1 and CDR2 sequences are SEHNR and FQNEAQ (reference sequence). CDR3 residues: CASRTQGLGNEKLFF. For the CDR3, the DNA is TGTGCCAGCAGGACTCAGGGGTTGGGAAATGAAAAACTGTTTTTT. Variable domain in full (rest from reference TRBV7-9 and TRBJ1-4): DTGVSQNPRHKITKRGQNVTFRCDPISEHNRLYWYRQTLGQGPEFLTYFQNEAQLEKSRLLSDRFSAERPKGSFSTLEIQRTEQGDSAMYLCASRTQGLGNEKLFFGSGTQLSVL.

The chain links TRBV12-3 or TRBV12-4 to TRBJ1-1; no clear D gene. The V and J ends lost 3 bases and 0 bases respectively, with 11 bases between them. This CDR3 spans 15 amino acids. The CDR3 loop is CASSFGEQMNTEAFF. The CDR3 bases are TGTGCCAGCAGTTTCGGGGAGCAAATGAACACTGAAGCTTTCTTT.

This clonotype was seen a handful of times. This sequence joins TRBV12-3 or TRBV12-4 and TRBJ2-7; TRBD2 is a possible D gene (6 bases). Between the trimmed V and J ends, which lost 4 bases and 2 bases, there was a span of 12 bases. CDR3 length equals 14 residues. Written as DNA, the CDR3 is TGTGCCAGCAGTTCCTGGCGGGGAGCCTACGAGCAGTACTTC. Protein: CASSSWRGAYEQYF.

The chain recombines TRBV18 with TRBJ2-2; TRBD1 matches at 9 bases. Germline assignment: CDR1 KGHSH and CDR2 LQKENI. Losses at the gene ends were 2 bases for V and 2 bases for J; bases not matched to a gene: 3. This CDR3 spans 16 amino acids. The CDR3 region is CASSPKDRGNTGELFF. DNA of the CDR3: TGTGCCAGCTCACCAAAGGACAGGGGAAACACCGGGGAGCTGTTTTTT.

J is TRBJ2-1 and V is TRBV6-2 or TRBV6-3, with 7 bases aligning to TRBD2. Per germline, CDR1 MNHEY and CDR2 SVGEGT. This CDR3 contains 14 residues. The ends lost 4 bases at V and 7 bases at J; junction bases unmatched: 7. The CDR3 coding sequence is TGTGCCAGCAGTTTATCGGGAGGAGGGAATGAGCAGTTCTTC. Amino acids: CASSLSGGGNEQFF.

This clonotype turned up a few times. This chain connects TRBV20-1 to TRBJ2-7; 9 positions match TRBD2. The germline V gene has CDR1 DFQATT and CDR2 SNEGSKA (reference sequence). J gave up 6 bases and V 5 bases, and 17 bases lay outside the gene matches. CDR3 length: 16 amino acids. The chain's CDR3 is CSAPMPGLAGKSEQYF. CDR3 bases: TGCAGTGCTCCCATGCCCGGGCTAGCGGGAAAATCCGAGCAGTACTTC.

Many counts were recorded for this clonotype. The chain joins TRBV12-3 or TRBV12-4 to TRBJ1-1; TRBD1 is a possible D gene (6 bases). With 2 bases removed from V and 4 bases from J, the gap between germline ends came to 11 bases. The CDR3 covers 14 residues. CDR3 loop: CASSLRGATTEAFF. The CDR3 region has the DNA TGTGCCAGCAGTTTACGGGGGGCCACCACTGAAGCTTTCTTT.

The chain links TRBV20-1 to TRBJ1-1; D is unresolved. The CDR3 extends over 11 amino acids. V was clipped by 1 base and J by 10 bases, with 10 bases between them. Germline V gives CDR1 DFQATT, CDR2 SNEGSKA (reference sequence). For the CDR3, the DNA is TGCAGTGCTAGAGTGGCTACGATAGCTTTCTTT. This encodes CSARVATIAFF.

This chain links TRBV5-1 with TRBJ2-1, with TRBD1 matching 7 bases. Germline V gene sequence: CDR1 SGHRS, CDR2 YFSETQ. The CDR3 has 15 residues. The V and J ends lost 3 bases and 5 bases, in that order; junction bases with no gene match: 8. CDR3 region: CASSSGWTGNNEQFF. CDR3 DNA: TGCGCCAGCAGCTCGGGCTGGACAGGTAACAATGAGCAGTTCTTC. Variable domain in full (rest from reference TRBV5-1 and TRBJ2-1): KAGVTQTPRYLIKTRGQQVTLSCSPISGHRSVSWYQQTPGQGLQFLFEYFSETQRNKGNFPGRFSGRQFSNSRSEMNVSTLELGDSALYLCASSSGWTGNNEQFFGPGTRLTVL.

This chain uses TRBV4-3 with TRBJ2-1, with 9 bases that match TRBD2. V shed 0 bases, J shed 8 bases, and the junction held 11 bases outside the gene matches. CDR3 size: 17 residues. Germline V gives CDR1 LGHNA, CDR2 YSLEER. CDR3 sequence: CASSQDRLAVPWDEQFF. The DNA for the CDR3 is TGCGCCAGCAGCCAAGACCGACTAGCGGTTCCTTGGGATGAGCAGTTCTTC.

This clonotype was seen a few times. The CDR3 reads CATSDRHRGGTETQYF. The CDR3 coding sequence is TGTGCCACCAGTGATCGACATCGGGGGGGAACAGAGACCCAGTACTTC. The chain is built from TRBV24-1 and TRBJ2-5, with 8 bases identical to TRBD2. The length of the CDR3 is 16 residues. Germline assignment: CDR1 KGHDR and CDR2 SFDVKD. Trimming at V came to 3 bases and at J to 4 bases, leaving 9 bases not matched to a gene.

The chain couples TRBV2 to TRBJ2-7; the match to TRBD1 covers 9 bases. This CDR3 comprises 14 residues. Losses at the gene ends were 3 bases for V and 6 bases for J; bases not matched to a gene: 6. CDR1 and CDR2 (germline): SNHLY, FYNNEI. CDR3 amino acids: CASSEGQGGSEQYF. CDR3 nucleotides: TGTGCCAGCAGTGAGGGACAGGGAGGTTCCGAGCAGTACTTC.

This chain connects TRBV25-1 to TRBJ1-2; 9 bases align to TRBD1. This CDR3 is 15 amino acids long. The germline V gene encodes CDR1 MGHDK and CDR2 SYGVNS. Trimming took 2 bases from V and 3 from J; bases not matched to a gene: 4. CDR3 nucleotides: TGTGCCAGCAGTGAACCGGGACAGGGAGACTATGGCTACACCTTC. This codes for CASSEPGQGDYGYTF.

The chain employs TRBV4-1 and TRBJ2-1; 9 positions match TRBD2. V shed 1 base, J shed 4 bases, and the junction held 5 bases outside the gene matches. CDR1 is MGHRA, CDR2 YSYEKL, per germline. This CDR3 is 16 amino acids long. CDR3 bases: TGCGCCAGCAGCCAAGCCCGACTAGCGGCTTACAATGAGCAGTTCTTC. This translates into CASSQARLAAYNEQFF.